Listed below are T cell receptor beta chains from one sample, sequenced in a study of OX40 agonist ivuxolimab in advanced cancers. Assay: immunoSEQ multiplex PCR; the TCRdb copy retains only in-frame clones and omits some. The sample records about 20,000 clones, approximately 90% being singletons. The starting material was CD4+ or CD8+ T cells sorted from blood, obtained in a trial of the OX40 agonist ivuxolimab. The receptors shown here come from an adult with an advanced solid tumor such as melanoma, head and neck, liver or kidney cancer. Each CDR3 is given with its conserved first and last residue. Each record gives: CDR3 length, V gene, D gene, clone size, J gene, CDR3 protein, CDR3 DNA. D genes are given only for firm matches. Clone size is not always given. Where it is, it says once, few, many or a class for expanded clones.

cdr3_length: 13
v_call: TRBV27
d_call: NA
clone_size: NA
j_call: TRBJ1-1
cdr3_aa: CASSLGQYTEAFF
cdr3_nt: TGTGCCAGCAGTTTAGGACAGTACACTGAAGCTTTCTTT

cdr3_length: 15
v_call: TRBV7-6
d_call: NA
clone_size: NA
j_call: TRBJ1-6
cdr3_aa: CASSLSSAYNSPLHF
cdr3_nt: TGTGCCAGCAGCTTAAGCTCAGCTTATAATTCACCCCTCCACTTT

cdr3_length: 16
v_call: TRBV7-9
d_call: TRBD1
clone_size: NA
j_call: TRBJ2-2
cdr3_aa: CASSFPTGGVTGELFF
cdr3_nt: TGTGCCAGCAGCTTCCCAACAGGGGGTGTCACCGGGGAGCTGTTTTTT

cdr3_length: 14
v_call: TRBV5-6
d_call: NA
clone_size: NA
j_call: TRBJ1-2
cdr3_aa: CASSLSQGNYGYTF
cdr3_nt: TGTGCCAGCAGCTTGTCACAGGGCAACTATGGCTACACCTTC

cdr3_length: 17
v_call: TRBV4-2
d_call: NA
clone_size: NA
j_call: TRBJ1-2
cdr3_aa: CASSQTIRTEVNYGYTF
cdr3_nt: TGTGCCAGCAGCCAAACGATCCGGACCGAGGTTAACTATGGCTACACCTTC

cdr3_length: 16
v_call: TRBV5-6
d_call: NA
clone_size: NA
j_call: TRBJ2-2
cdr3_aa: CASSDSGHQNTGELFF
cdr3_nt: TGTGCCAGCAGCGACTCGGGACACCAGAACACCGGGGAGCTGTTTTTT

cdr3_length: 15
v_call: TRBV4-2
d_call: TRBD1
clone_size: NA
j_call: TRBJ1-4
cdr3_aa: CASSQTQGRGEKLFF
cdr3_nt: TGTGCCAGCAGCCAGACACAGGGGAGAGGTGAAAAACTGTTTTTT

cdr3_length: 17
v_call: TRBV7-8
d_call: TRBD2
clone_size: NA
j_call: TRBJ2-3
cdr3_aa: CASSLGWSSGVEDTQYF
cdr3_nt: TGTGCCAGCAGCTTGGGGTGGTCTAGCGGGGTTGAAGATACGCAGTATTTT

cdr3_length: 13
v_call: TRBV7-8
d_call: NA
clone_size: NA
j_call: TRBJ2-7
cdr3_aa: CASSPDVSYEQYF
cdr3_nt: TGTGCCAGCAGCCCAGACGTTTCCTACGAGCAGTACTTC

cdr3_length: 21
v_call: TRBV5-1
d_call: NA
clone_size: NA
j_call: TRBJ2-1
cdr3_aa: CASSLGPPGPPLRSSYNEQFF
cdr3_nt: TGCGCCAGCAGCTTGGGGCCACCGGGACCCCCTCTAAGGAGCTCCTACAATGAGCAGTTCTTC

cdr3_length: 15
v_call: TRBV14
d_call: TRBD1
clone_size: NA
j_call: TRBJ2-7
cdr3_aa: CASSQDRQGAAEQYF
cdr3_nt: TGTGCCAGCAGCCAAGATAGGCAGGGGGCGGCTGAGCAGTACTTC

cdr3_length: 15
v_call: TRBV27
d_call: TRBD1
clone_size: NA
j_call: TRBJ2-7
cdr3_aa: CASSLNRDRVNEQYF
cdr3_nt: TGTGCCAGCAGTCTAAACCGGGACAGGGTCAACGAGCAGTACTTC

cdr3_length: 17
v_call: TRBV19
d_call: NA
clone_size: NA
j_call: TRBJ2-7
cdr3_aa: CASSIVGGSDPLYEQYF
cdr3_nt: TGTGCCAGTAGTATAGTAGGGGGTAGCGACCCCCTCTACGAGCAGTACTTC

cdr3_length: 13
v_call: TRBV27
d_call: NA
clone_size: few
j_call: TRBJ1-5
cdr3_aa: CASSTESNQPQHF
cdr3_nt: TGTGCCAGCAGTACAGAAAGCAATCAGCCCCAGCATTTT

cdr3_length: 13
v_call: TRBV2
d_call: NA
clone_size: NA
j_call: TRBJ2-7
cdr3_aa: CASSEIVDYEQYF
cdr3_nt: TGTGCCAGCAGTGAAATTGTGGACTACGAGCAGTACTTC

cdr3_length: 15
v_call: TRBV9
d_call: TRBD1
clone_size: NA
j_call: TRBJ1-6
cdr3_aa: CASSVLSGGDSPLHF
cdr3_nt: TGTGCCAGCAGCGTCCTTTCAGGGGGCGATTCACCCCTCCACTTT

cdr3_length: 12
v_call: TRBV7-9
d_call: NA
clone_size: once
j_call: TRBJ2-7
cdr3_aa: CASRSMGDEQYF
cdr3_nt: TGTGCCAGCAGATCCATGGGGGACGAGCAGTACTTC

cdr3_length: 15
v_call: TRBV5-5
d_call: NA
clone_size: NA
j_call: TRBJ2-3
cdr3_aa: CASSLWDSSTDTQYF
cdr3_nt: TGTGCCAGCAGCTTGTGGGATTCTAGCACAGATACGCAGTATTTT

cdr3_length: 13
v_call: TRBV18
d_call: NA
clone_size: NA
j_call: TRBJ2-7
cdr3_aa: CASWDGSSYEQYF
cdr3_nt: TGTGCCAGCTGGGACGGGAGCTCCTACGAGCAGTACTTC

cdr3_length: 13
v_call: TRBV14
d_call: NA
clone_size: NA
j_call: TRBJ1-2
cdr3_aa: CASKEDGHHGYTF
cdr3_nt: TGTGCCAGCAAGGAGGACGGACACCATGGCTACACCTTC

cdr3_length: 16
v_call: TRBV11-2
d_call: TRBD2
clone_size: NA
j_call: TRBJ2-1
cdr3_aa: CASSLRAGGTSNEQFF
cdr3_nt: TGTGCCAGCAGCCTGAGGGCGGGGGGAACCAGCAATGAGCAGTTCTTC

cdr3_length: 12
v_call: TRBV30
d_call: TRBD2
clone_size: NA
j_call: TRBJ2-1
cdr3_aa: CAWGWGGLEQFF
cdr3_nt: TGTGCCTGGGGATGGGGAGGGCTTGAGCAGTTCTTC

cdr3_length: 12
v_call: TRBV11-2
d_call: NA
clone_size: NA
j_call: TRBJ1-4
cdr3_aa: CASSLAGEKLFF
cdr3_nt: TGTGCCAGCAGCCTGGCAGGGGAAAAACTGTTTTTT

cdr3_length: 16
v_call: TRBV7-6
d_call: TRBD1
clone_size: once
j_call: TRBJ2-3
cdr3_aa: CASSSGQGAVGDTQYF
cdr3_nt: TGTGCCAGCAGCTCGGGACAGGGGGCCGTGGGAGATACGCAGTATTTT

cdr3_length: 12
v_call: TRBV6-6
d_call: NA
clone_size: NA
j_call: TRBJ2-7
cdr3_aa: CASSSSGLEQYF
cdr3_nt: NA

cdr3_length: 11
v_call: TRBV30
d_call: NA
clone_size: few
j_call: TRBJ1-1
cdr3_aa: CAWSVVAEAFF
cdr3_nt: TGTGCCTGGAGTGTTGTGGCCGAAGCTTTCTTT

cdr3_length: 19
v_call: TRBV5-4
d_call: NA
clone_size: NA
j_call: TRBJ2-3
cdr3_aa: CASSPPVSGAQYNTDTQYF
cdr3_nt: TGTGCCAGCAGCCCCCCCGTGTCGGGGGCGCAATATAACACAGATACGCAGTATTTT

cdr3_length: 13
v_call: TRBV15
d_call: NA
clone_size: NA
j_call: TRBJ2-3
cdr3_aa: CATSRDKRDTQYF
cdr3_nt: TGTGCCACCAGCAGAGACAAACGGGATACGCAGTATTTT

cdr3_length: 14
v_call: TRBV9
d_call: NA
clone_size: NA
j_call: TRBJ1-1
cdr3_aa: CASSVGTVNTEAFF
cdr3_nt: TGTGCCAGCAGCGTAGGGACGGTGAACACTGAAGCTTTCTTT

cdr3_length: 14
v_call: TRBV27
d_call: NA
clone_size: NA
j_call: TRBJ2-1
cdr3_aa: CASSSRGPYNEQFF
cdr3_nt: TGTGCCAGCAGTTCTCGGGGGCCATACAATGAGCAGTTCTTC

cdr3_length: 17
v_call: TRBV4-1
d_call: TRBD1
clone_size: NA
j_call: TRBJ2-1
cdr3_aa: CASTSRPGQGADNEQFF
cdr3_nt: TGCGCCAGCACCTCCCGCCCGGGACAGGGGGCCGACAATGAGCAGTTCTTC

cdr3_length: 17
v_call: TRBV5-8
d_call: TRBD2
clone_size: NA
j_call: TRBJ2-7
cdr3_aa: CASSLGGGAPDWDEQYF
cdr3_nt: TGTGCCAGCAGCTTGGGCGGGGGGGCGCCGGATTGGGATGAGCAGTACTTC

cdr3_length: 13
v_call: TRBV29-1
d_call: NA
clone_size: NA
j_call: TRBJ2-2
cdr3_aa: CSVVASPTGELFF
cdr3_nt: TGCAGCGTTGTGGCTAGCCCTACCGGGGAGCTGTTTTTT

cdr3_length: 14
v_call: TRBV7-8
d_call: NA
clone_size: NA
j_call: TRBJ2-1
cdr3_aa: CASSLLNTYNEQFF
cdr3_nt: TGTGCCAGCAGCTTATTGAACACATACAATGAGCAGTTCTTC

cdr3_length: 12
v_call: TRBV7-9
d_call: TRBD2
clone_size: NA
j_call: TRBJ2-5
cdr3_aa: CASPGGEETQYF
cdr3_nt: TGTGCCAGCCCGGGAGGAGAAGAGACCCAGTACTTC

cdr3_length: 18
v_call: TRBV2
d_call: TRBD1
clone_size: NA
j_call: TRBJ2-3
cdr3_aa: CASSEVRGRGIVTDTQYF
cdr3_nt: TGTGCCAGCAGTGAAGTTAGGGGCAGGGGGATAGTCACAGATACGCAGTATTTT

cdr3_length: 15
v_call: TRBV7-8
d_call: TRBD1
clone_size: NA
j_call: TRBJ1-1
cdr3_aa: CASSLGTGGLPEAFF
cdr3_nt: TGTGCCAGCAGCTTGGGGACAGGGGGGTTACCTGAAGCTTTCTTT

cdr3_length: 15
v_call: TRBV4-1
d_call: TRBD2
clone_size: NA
j_call: TRBJ2-5
cdr3_aa: CASSQGLAAQETQYF
cdr3_nt: TGCGCCAGCAGCCAAGGACTAGCGGCCCAAGAGACCCAGTACTTC

cdr3_length: 16
v_call: TRBV4-2
d_call: TRBD1
clone_size: few
j_call: TRBJ2-4
cdr3_aa: CASSPKTDRSENIQYF
cdr3_nt: TGTGCCAGCAGCCCCAAAACGGACAGGAGCGAAAACATTCAGTACTTC

cdr3_length: 14
v_call: TRBV27
d_call: NA
clone_size: once
j_call: TRBJ2-1
cdr3_aa: CASSYGDSYNEQFF
cdr3_nt: TGTGCCAGCAGTTACGGGGACTCCTACAATGAGCAGTTCTTC

cdr3_length: 13
v_call: TRBV10-3
d_call: TRBD1
clone_size: NA
j_call: TRBJ2-7
cdr3_aa: CAISEYRDREQYF
cdr3_nt: TGTGCCATCAGTGAGTACCGGGACAGGGAACAGTACTTC

cdr3_length: 16
v_call: TRBV9
d_call: NA
clone_size: NA
j_call: TRBJ2-7
cdr3_aa: CASSVVDRDRAYEQYF
cdr3_nt: TGTGCCAGCAGCGTAGTAGATAGGGACCGAGCGTACGAGCAGTACTTC

cdr3_length: 13
v_call: TRBV14
d_call: NA
clone_size: NA
j_call: TRBJ2-1
cdr3_aa: CASSSRTYNEQFF
cdr3_nt: TGTGCCAGCAGCTCCCGGACCTACAATGAGCAGTTCTTC

cdr3_length: 15
v_call: TRBV6-5
d_call: NA
clone_size: NA
j_call: TRBJ1-1
cdr3_aa: CASRDRGPGDTEAFF
cdr3_nt: TGTGCCAGCAGGGACCGAGGGCCCGGGGACACTGAAGCTTTCTTT

cdr3_length: 11
v_call: TRBV6-6
d_call: NA
clone_size: NA
j_call: TRBJ2-2
cdr3_aa: CASKEAGELFF
cdr3_nt: TGTGCCAGCAAGGAGGCCGGGGAGCTGTTTTTT

cdr3_length: 13
v_call: TRBV27
d_call: NA
clone_size: NA
j_call: TRBJ2-7
cdr3_aa: CASSLSPAGEQYF
cdr3_nt: TGTGCCAGCAGTTTATCACCCGCGGGCGAGCAGTACTTC

cdr3_length: 19
v_call: TRBV7-6
d_call: TRBD2
clone_size: NA
j_call: TRBJ2-1
cdr3_aa: CASSLDVAGVVGSYNEQFF
cdr3_nt: TGTGCCAGCAGCTTAGATGTAGCGGGGGTGGTGGGCTCCTACAATGAGCAGTTCTTC

cdr3_length: 15
v_call: TRBV23-1
d_call: NA
clone_size: once
j_call: TRBJ1-5
cdr3_aa: CASRQGSNSNQPQHF
cdr3_nt: TGCGCCAGCAGACAAGGGTCTAATAGCAATCAGCCCCAGCATTTT

cdr3_length: 14
v_call: TRBV5-1
d_call: NA
clone_size: NA
j_call: TRBJ2-1
cdr3_aa: CASTTVQGSNEQFF
cdr3_nt: TGCGCCAGCACCACAGTCCAGGGGAGCAATGAGCAGTTCTTC

cdr3_length: 14
v_call: TRBV27
d_call: NA
clone_size: NA
j_call: TRBJ2-7
cdr3_aa: CASSGSPNGNEQYF
cdr3_nt: TGTGCCAGCAGTGGCAGCCCCAACGGGAACGAGCAGTACTTC

cdr3_length: 17
v_call: TRBV12-5
d_call: TRBD1
clone_size: few
j_call: TRBJ1-6
cdr3_aa: CASGWLKEDRASSPLHF
cdr3_nt: TGTGCTAGTGGTTGGCTTAAGGAGGACAGGGCGAGCTCACCCCTCCACTTT

cdr3_length: 14
v_call: TRBV6-5
d_call: NA
clone_size: NA
j_call: TRBJ1-1
cdr3_aa: CASSYSGEVTEAFF
cdr3_nt: TGTGCCAGCAGTTACTCAGGGGAAGTTACTGAAGCTTTCTTT

cdr3_length: 13
v_call: TRBV6-6
d_call: NA
clone_size: NA
j_call: TRBJ1-3
cdr3_aa: CASTEVQGNTIYF
cdr3_nt: TGTGCCAGCACAGAGGTACAGGGAAACACCATATATTTT

cdr3_length: 14
v_call: TRBV19
d_call: TRBD2
clone_size: NA
j_call: TRBJ2-7
cdr3_aa: CASRTSGAHYEQYF
cdr3_nt: TGTGCCAGTAGAACTAGCGGGGCCCACTACGAGCAGTACTTC